The sequence of this T cell receptor beta chain was determined in a study of T cells in Graves' hyperthyroidism and ophthalmopathy (dated by TCRdb to about 2019). Study-wide context: To identify distinguishing TCR V-J signatures, a discovery cohort of about a hundred patients was used, comprising under 45 with Graves' ophthalmopathy and some 57 with stable Graves' hyperthyroidism. Whether ophthalmopathy could be predicted prospectively was tested in an independent validation cohort made up of about 18 hyperthyroidism patients plus 17 patients who later progressed to ophthalmopathy. For training and testing, the 95 to 100 patients in the discovery cohort were randomly divided in a 7:3 ratio. In about 6 Graves' hyperthyroidism patients, the study also compared T-cell repertoires from thyroid tissue with T-cell repertoires from blood. After sampling, hyperthyroidism patients received methimazole starting at 30 mg daily, and ophthalmopathy patients received high-dose intravenous methylprednisolone. The paper describes TCR Vbeta CDR3 sequencing of 120 to 150 peripheral blood samples, made up of roughly 40 ophthalmopathy patients, 70 to 80 hyperthyroidism patients and 17 progressor patients.

Taken from cysteine to phenylalanine, the CDR3 has 16 residues. Solely the CDR3 DNA is kept, with 48 bases framed from the first base. CDR1 and CDR2, looked up from the germline V gene, are SGHAT and FQNNGV. Trimming takes 3 bases off V and 8 bases off J; junction bases not matched to a gene: 10. The TCR beta CDR3 regions were amplified from the RNA transcripts. The first round of RT-PCR for the TCR CDR3 was performed with the HTBI primer set and the Qiagen OneStep RT-PCR kit. A second multiplex PCR round built the libraries, followed by size selection and purification. Paired-end sequencing of the libraries was performed with 100 bp reads on an Illumina HiSeq2000. On the authors' methods: Raw data were processed with SOAPnuke, discarding reads with adapters, uncalled bases, mean Phred below 15, or no exact constant-primer or identifier match. COPE v1.2.5 was used to merge the high-quality paired reads, and each unique nucleotide sequence was defined as a clonotype. MiTCR v1.1 was used to align the clonotypes against IMGT TRBV, TRBD and TRBJ reference segments. Analysis was restricted to V-J combinations with a frequency above 0.0001, which covered 98% to 99.2% of repertoires. A TCS score was defined as the ratio of F50 (clonal expansion) to E x V (chaos), with BLOSUM62-based TCRdist applied between CDR3 peptides within each V-J. Welch's t-statistics and random forest reduced 514 V-J features to roughly 13, which were used in a naive Bayes classifier (R e1071). Thyroid-blood repertoire similarity was quantified with the Morisita-Horn index. The public reads were reprocessed in TCRdb via fastp at Q25 and MiXCR, keeping in-frame beta chains. Every distinct CDR3 protein forms one entry, paired with its most common genes and DNA. TCRdb's processing, not the study's, gives the V and J calls here. A total of 480,000 or so distinct CDR3 sequences appear in this sample, 40% to 50% of them only once. About 45% of the sample comes from the top ten.

The study at large found these results: Blood samples also contained most of the expanded thyroid clonotypes (frequency above 0.001), which suggests that blood repertoires may reflect thyroid immune responses. A 13 V-J signature model separated ophthalmopathy from stable hyperthyroidism, with about 90% sensitivity and about 81% specificity in cross-validation and 80%/75% in testing. Sample size was not statistically predetermined, and investigators were not blinded to group allocation. In validation, progression to ophthalmopathy was predicted by the model with 70.59% sensitivity and 72% to 85% specificity, a median of about 6 months before onset.

Patients with uncontrolled infections, other autoimmune diseases, pregnancy or lactation were excluded. Clinical symptoms, serum thyroxine and TRAb, thyroid ultrasound, and orbital computed tomography formed the basis for the diagnoses. Total RNA was extracted with Trizol reagent, and quality was checked on an Agilent 2100 Bioanalyzer. Turning to this clonotype: The antigen this receptor binds is unknown. Per-base quality was not reported, and no clone a single base away is much larger than it.

The sample comprised peripheral blood or thyroid tissue (not recorded which). The receptor's source is an adult woman with Graves' disease, either hyperthyroidism or ophthalmopathy (not recorded which). The V and J segments used are TRBV11-2 and TRBJ1-2, with 12 bases in between that match TRBD1. The CDR3 protein sequence reads: CASSLDTGQGASGYTF. The DNA sequence follows: TGTGCCAGCAGCTTGGACACGGGACAGGGGGCGAGCGGCTACACCTTC.